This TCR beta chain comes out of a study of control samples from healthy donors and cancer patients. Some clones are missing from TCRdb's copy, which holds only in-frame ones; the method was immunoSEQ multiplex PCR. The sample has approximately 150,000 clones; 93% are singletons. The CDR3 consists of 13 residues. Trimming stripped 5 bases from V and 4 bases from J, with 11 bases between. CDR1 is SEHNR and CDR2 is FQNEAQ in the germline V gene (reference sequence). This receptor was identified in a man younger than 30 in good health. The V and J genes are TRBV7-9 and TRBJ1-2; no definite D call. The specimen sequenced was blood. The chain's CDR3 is CASSTQYSYGYTF. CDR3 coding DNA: TGTGCCAGCAGCACGCAGTACAGCTATGGCTACACCTTC. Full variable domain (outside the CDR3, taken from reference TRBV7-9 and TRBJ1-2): DTGVSQNPRHKITKRGQNVTFRCDPISEHNRLYWYRQTLGQGPEFLTYFQNEAQLEKSRLLSDRFSAERPKGSFSTLEIQRTEQGDSAMYLCASSTQYSYGYTFGSGTRLTVV.